This T cell receptor (beta chain) is drawn from a study of blood T cell repertoires in COVID-19. Sequencing was performed with immunoSEQ multiplex PCR; in TCRdb, only in-frame clones are kept and a portion is missing. The sample records about 49,000 clones, approximately 85% being singletons. The germline V gene encodes CDR1 KGHSH and CDR2 LQKENI. This CDR3 contains 12 residues. The junction had 3 bases not matched to a gene; V was cut back by 3 bases and J by 8 bases. The sample was peripheral blood. The chain recombines TRBV18 with TRBJ1-1; TRBD1 agrees at 7 bases. The TCR sequence derives from a human donor in a cohort sampled during active COVID-19. DNA of the CDR3: TGTGCCAGCTCACCTGACAGGGCAGAAGCTTTCTTT. Amino acids: CASSPDRAEAFF.